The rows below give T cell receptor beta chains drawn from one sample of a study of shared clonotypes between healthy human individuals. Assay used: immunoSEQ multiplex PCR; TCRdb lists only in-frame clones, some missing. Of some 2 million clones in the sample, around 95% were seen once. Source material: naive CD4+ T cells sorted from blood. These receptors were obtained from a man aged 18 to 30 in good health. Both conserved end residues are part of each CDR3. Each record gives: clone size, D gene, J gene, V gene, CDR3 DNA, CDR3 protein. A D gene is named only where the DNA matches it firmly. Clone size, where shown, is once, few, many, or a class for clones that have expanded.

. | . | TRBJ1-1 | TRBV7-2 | TGTGCCAGCAGCCCTATCCTGAACACTGAAGCTTTCTTT | CASSPILNTEAFF
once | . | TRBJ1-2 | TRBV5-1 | TGCGCCAGCAGCTTGGATCCCGGACACCCAAACTATGGCTACACCTTC | CASSLDPGHPNYGYTF
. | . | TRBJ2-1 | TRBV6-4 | TGTGCCAGCAGTGACGGCAGGGAGCAGTTCTTC | CASSDGREQFF
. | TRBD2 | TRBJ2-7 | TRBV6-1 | TGTGCCAGCATAGAAACGGGAGGAACCTACGAGCAGTACTTC | CASIETGGTYEQYF
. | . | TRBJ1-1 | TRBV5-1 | TGCGCCAGCAGCTTGGCAGGAGACAGCACTGAAGCTTTCTTT | CASSLAGDSTEAFF
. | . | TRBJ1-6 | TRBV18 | TGTGCCAGCTCACCGGGTCAAGGGGGTTCACCCCTCCACTTT | CASSPGQGGSPLHF
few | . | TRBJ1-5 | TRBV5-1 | TGCGCCAGCAGCTTGGCCCCGGGGCAGCCCCAGCATTTT | CASSLAPGQPQHF
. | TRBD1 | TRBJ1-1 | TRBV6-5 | TGTGCCAGCCGGACAGGGGGCTGGGAAACTGAAGCTTTCTTT | CASRTGGWETEAFF
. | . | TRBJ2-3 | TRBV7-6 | TGTGCCAGCAGTTCGGCGGCCAGGGGACCCACAGATACGCAGTATTTT | CASSSAARGPTDTQYF
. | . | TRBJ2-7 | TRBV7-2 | TGTGCCAGCAGCTTAGCTTCGTCTAGCGTCCCCTACGAGCAGTACTTC | CASSLASSSVPYEQYF
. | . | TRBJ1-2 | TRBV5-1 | TGCGCCAGCAGCATGGACAGCTATGGCTACACCTTC | CASSMDSYGYTF
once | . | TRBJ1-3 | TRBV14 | TGTGCCAGCAGCCAAGGCTTGAAGGGAAACACCATATATTTT | CASSQGLKGNTIYF
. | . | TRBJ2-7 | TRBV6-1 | TGTGCCAGCAGTGAACAGGGGATTGGCGCCTCCGAGCAGTACTTC | CASSEQGIGASEQYF